The 5 T cell receptor beta chains below come from one sample, sequenced in a study of cytomegalovirus exposure and HLA in healthy donors. The PCR ran on 60 Vbeta and 13 Jbeta primers. Some clones are missing from TCRdb's copy, which holds only in-frame ones; the method was immunoSEQ multiplex PCR. This repertoire comprises approximately 70,000 clones; its ten largest clones make up less than 2%. Sequencing used PBMCs. These TCRs come from a woman between 25 and 40 years old in good health and CMV-seronegative.

The V and J genes are TRBV29-1 and TRBJ2-7; 10 nucleotides align to TRBD1. The CDR3 contains 17 residues. J gave up 3 bases and V 0 bases, and 11 bases lay outside the gene matches. Germline V gene sequence: CDR1 SQVTM, CDR2 ANQGSEA. CDR3 loop: CSVEDGEADRGLYEQYF. The DNA for the CDR3 is TGCAGCGTTGAAGATGGGGAGGCAGACAGGGGGCTCTACGAGCAGTACTTC.

This chain connects TRBV30 to TRBJ1-6, with 9 positions matching TRBD1. This CDR3 has 14 amino acids. V lost 2 bases and J lost 8; bases outside the gene matches: 4. CDR1 and CDR2 from the germline V gene are GTSNPN and SVGIG (reference sequence). CDR3 in DNA: TGTGCCTGGAGTACCGGGACAGGGTATTCACCCCTCCACTTT. It specifies CAWSTGTGYSPLHF.

The chain joins TRBV18 to TRBJ2-2, with D tentatively TRBD2 (6 bases). Trimming removed 3 bases from V and 6 bases from J, with 8 bases in between. Looked up from germline, CDR1 is KGHSH and CDR2 is LQKENI. This CDR3 has 13 amino acids. CDR3 amino acids: CASSPGLPGELFF. Written as DNA, the CDR3 is TGTGCCAGCTCACCGGGACTCCCCGGGGAGCTGTTTTTT.

The J gene is TRBJ1-5, the V gene TRBV7-9; 7 positions agree with TRBD1. CDR1 is SEHNR and CDR2 is FQNEAQ in the germline V gene (reference sequence). The ends lost 4 bases at V and 1 base at J; junction bases unmatched: 1. The CDR3 has 14 amino acids. CDR3 sequence: CASSSTGSNQPQHF. Here the CDR3 DNA reads TGTGCCAGCAGCTCGACAGGGAGCAATCAGCCCCAGCATTTT.

The chain joins TRBV11-2 to TRBJ1-5, with TRBD1 identical over 7 bases. In germline, CDR1 is SGHAT, CDR2 FQNNGV. V lost 5 bases and J lost 6; bases outside the gene matches: 4. The CDR3 spans 13 residues. The CDR3 sequence: CASSRDRVQPQHF. The CDR3 bases are TGTGCCAGCAGCCGAGACAGGGTTCAGCCCCAGCATTTT.